This T cell receptor (beta chain) was recorded in a study of low-dose radiotherapy and immunotherapy resistance in tumors. This clonotype was counted at least ten times. There are 15 residues in the CDR3. Germline trimming cut 4 bases from V and 7 bases from J; bases unmatched to any gene: 9. CDR1 is KGHSH, CDR2 LQKENI, per germline. First-strand cDNA used TRAV- and TRBV-specific primers, covering alpha and beta chains. With a constant-region primer and a V-primer adapter, TCRs were subjected to 20 PCR cycles of amplification. TCRdb re-derived calls from the reads in MiXCR, one entry per CDR3 protein. This table holds tens of thousands of distinct CDR3 sequences, about 30% found once. Time point of the sample: before trial treatment.

The rearrangement joins TRBV18 to TRBJ2-1, with 8 bases identical to TRBD1. This specimen consisted of PBMCs, obtained before treatment. This TCR derives from a male donor with rectosigmoid adenocarcinoma. In nucleotides, the CDR3 is TGTGCCAGCTCACTTACCCGGGACAGGAGTAATGAGCAGTTCTTC. Residues: CASSLTRDRSNEQFF. The full variable domain, its missing parts supplied by reference TRBV18 and TRBJ2-1, is NAGVMQNPRHLVRRRGQEARLRCSPMKGHSHVYWYRQLPEEGLKFMVYLQKENIIDESGMPKERFSAEFPKEGPSILRIQQVVRGDSAAYFCASSLTRDRSNEQFFGPGTRLTVL.